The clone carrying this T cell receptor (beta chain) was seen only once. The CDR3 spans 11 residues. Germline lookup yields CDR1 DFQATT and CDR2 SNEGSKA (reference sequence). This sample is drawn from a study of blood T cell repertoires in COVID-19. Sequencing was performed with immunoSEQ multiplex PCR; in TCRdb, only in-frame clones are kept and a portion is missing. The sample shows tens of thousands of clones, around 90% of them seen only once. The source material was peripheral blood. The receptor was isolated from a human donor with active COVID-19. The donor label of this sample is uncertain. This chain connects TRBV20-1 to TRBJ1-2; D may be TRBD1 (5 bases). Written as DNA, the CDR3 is TGCAAAGGAGGGGCCTCCTATGGCTACACCTTC. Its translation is CKGGASYGYTF.